These 8 T cell receptor beta chains came from one sample sequenced in a study of tumor and adjacent non-tumor tissue in lung cancer. A modified ARM-PCR protocol with three rounds of nested PCR amplified TCRbeta. MiXCR, applied by TCRdb to the multiplex PCR reads, yields one record per CDR3 protein. The table has about 110,000 distinct CDR3 sequences, over 75% seen once. The template was RNA from unsorted bulk tissue. Sequencing was carried out using lung tumor tissue. The receptors stem from a man in his 70s with non-small cell lung cancer.

This chain links TRBV7-8 with TRBJ2-2, with D uncertain. Germline CDR1 is SGHVS and CDR2 is FQNEAQ. Trimming took off 2 bases at V and 6 bases at J, with 13 bases between the two ends. The CDR3 is 15 amino acids. Written as DNA, the CDR3 is TGTGCCAGCAGCTTACAGACGAAGGGTCCCGGGGAGCTGTTTTTT. Translated: CASSLQTKGPGELFF.

Comment on this clonotype: The CDR3 does not end in the conserved phenylalanine or tryptophan, so this is likely a read error. It is unclear where the CDR3 begins or ends on the DNA, so no DNA is shown, and the CDR3 is as TCRdb lists it. The V gene is TRBV5-6, the J gene TRBJ2-6. From germline, CDR1 is SGHDT and CDR2 YYEEEE. The CDR3 sequence runs 13 residues, both termini included. CDR3: CASSLSGANVLAY.

A word on this clonotype: This may be a read error, as it is one base from a much larger clone. The J gene is TRBJ2-7, the V gene TRBV20-1, with 9 nucleotides matching TRBD1. CDR1 DFQATT and CDR2 SNEGSKA come from the germline V gene (reference sequence). The V segment lost 4 bases and the J segment 1 base; nucleotides outside the gene matches: 11. The CDR3 has 16 amino acids. CDR3: CSAIIPGGTGSYEQYF. In DNA form, the CDR3 reads TGCAGTGCTATTATTCCCGGCGGGACAGGGTCCTACGAGCAGTACTTC.

The rearrangement uses TRBV11-2 and TRBJ1-1; the D gene is possibly TRBD1 (5 bases). This CDR3 is 15 amino acids long. Germline values: CDR1 SGHAT, CDR2 FQNNGV. V was clipped by 6 bases and J by 1 base, with 15 bases between them. The DNA of the CDR3 is TGTGCCAGCAGATTCGCCAATACAGGGAACACTGAAGCTTTCTTT. As protein: CASRFANTGNTEAFF.

This clonotype was detected ten times or more. The CDR3 spells CSASFSSLGTEAFF. DNA of the CDR3: TGCAGTGCTAGTTTCAGCTCTCTGGGGACTGAAGCTTTCTTT. The chain is built from TRBV20-1 and TRBJ1-1; D unresolved. The CDR3 totals 14 residues. Germline assignment: CDR1 DFQATT and CDR2 SNEGSKA (reference sequence). V lost 3 bases and J lost 5, with 16 bases in between.

Of note for this clonotype: One end of the junction does not line up with germline, which may come from a read error. This sequence joins TRBV4-2 and TRBJ1-5; 10 bases line up with TRBD1. Germline lookup yields CDR1 LGHNA and CDR2 YNFKEQ. The CDR3 loop spans 15 amino acids. CDR3 sequence reads: CACSLQGTGDQPQHF. CDR3 DNA: TGCGCCTGCAGCCTTCAAGGGACAGGGGATCAGCCTCAGCATTTT.

The V call is TRBV5-4, the J call TRBJ2-5; D gene uncertain. This CDR3 is 13 amino acids long. Trimming removed 4 bases from V and 2 bases from J, with 9 bases in between. The V gene's germline CDR1 is SGHNT and CDR2 YYREEE (reference sequence). This CDR3 is CASSRRAQETQYF. The CDR3 region has the DNA TGTGCCAGCAGCAGGAGAGCTCAAGAGACCCAGTACTTC.

Remarks on this clonotype: The junction shows a germline mismatch at one end, possibly a read error. The rearrangement links TRBV11-1 to TRBJ2-7, with 9 bases identical to TRBD1. The CDR3 is 14 residues long. The V gene's germline CDR1 is SGHAT and CDR2 FQDESV (reference sequence). This CDR3 reads CASSSWDRAYDQYF. The DNA for the CDR3 is TGTGCCAGCAGTAGCTGGGACAGGGCCTACGACCAGTACTTC.